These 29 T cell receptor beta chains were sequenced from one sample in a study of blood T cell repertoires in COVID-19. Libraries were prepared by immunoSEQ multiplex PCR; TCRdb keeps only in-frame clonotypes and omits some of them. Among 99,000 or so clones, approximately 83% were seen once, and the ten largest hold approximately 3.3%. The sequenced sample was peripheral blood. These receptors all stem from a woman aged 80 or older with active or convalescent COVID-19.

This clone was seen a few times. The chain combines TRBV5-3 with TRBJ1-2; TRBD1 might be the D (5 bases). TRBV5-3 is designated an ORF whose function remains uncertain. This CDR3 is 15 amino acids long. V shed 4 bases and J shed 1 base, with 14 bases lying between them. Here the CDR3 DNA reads TGTGCCAGAAGCACCAGACAGTTGATTAACTATGGCTACACCTTC. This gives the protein CARSTRQLINYGYTF.

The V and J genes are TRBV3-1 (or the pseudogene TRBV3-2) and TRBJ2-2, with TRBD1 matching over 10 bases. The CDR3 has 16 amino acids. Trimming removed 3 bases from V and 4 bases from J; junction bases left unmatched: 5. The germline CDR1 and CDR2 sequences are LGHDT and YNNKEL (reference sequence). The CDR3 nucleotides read TGTGCCAGCAGCCAGAAGACAGGGGGCAGCACCGGGGAGCTGTTTTTT. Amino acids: CASSQKTGGSTGELFF.

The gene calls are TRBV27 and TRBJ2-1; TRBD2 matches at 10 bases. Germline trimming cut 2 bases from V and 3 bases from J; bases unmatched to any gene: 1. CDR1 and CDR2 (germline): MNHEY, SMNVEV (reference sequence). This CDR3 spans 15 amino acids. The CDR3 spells CASSLQREGYNEQFF. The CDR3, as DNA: TGTGCCAGCAGTTTACAGCGGGAGGGCTACAATGAGCAGTTCTTC.

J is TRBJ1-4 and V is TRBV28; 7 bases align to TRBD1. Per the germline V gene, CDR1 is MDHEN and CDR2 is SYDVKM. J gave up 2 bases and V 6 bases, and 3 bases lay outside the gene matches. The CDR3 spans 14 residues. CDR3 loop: CASRTGDTNEKLFF. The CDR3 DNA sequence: TGTGCCAGCAGAACAGGGGATACTAATGAAAAACTGTTTTTT.

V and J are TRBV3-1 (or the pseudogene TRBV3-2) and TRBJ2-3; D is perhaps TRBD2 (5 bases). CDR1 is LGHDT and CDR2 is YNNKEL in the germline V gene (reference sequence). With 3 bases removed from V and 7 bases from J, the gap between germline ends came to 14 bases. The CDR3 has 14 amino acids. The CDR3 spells CASSQAGDVNTQYF. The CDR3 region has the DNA TGTGCCAGCAGCCAGGCCGGGGATGTAAATACGCAGTATTTT.

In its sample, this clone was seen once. The CDR3 region has the DNA TGTGCCAGCAGTATAGTACAGGGTACCGGGGAGCTGTTTTTT. Its translation is CASSIVQGTGELFF. The rearrangement links TRBV2 to TRBJ2-2; a weak D match, TRBD1 (6 bases). Germline lookup yields CDR1 SNHLY and CDR2 FYNNEI. The CDR3 spans 14 residues. V lost 5 bases and J 5 bases, leaving 12 bases between the germline ends.

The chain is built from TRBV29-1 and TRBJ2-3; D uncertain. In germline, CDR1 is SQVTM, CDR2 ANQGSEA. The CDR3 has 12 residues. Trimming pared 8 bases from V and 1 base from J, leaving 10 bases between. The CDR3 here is CSCRQGTDTQYF. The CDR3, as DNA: TGCAGCTGCAGGCAGGGCACAGATACGCAGTATTTT.

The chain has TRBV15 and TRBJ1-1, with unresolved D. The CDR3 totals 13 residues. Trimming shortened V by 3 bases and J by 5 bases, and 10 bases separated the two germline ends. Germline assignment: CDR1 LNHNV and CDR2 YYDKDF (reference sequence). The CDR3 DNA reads TGTGCCACCAGCAGGGCCGAAAGAACTGAAGCTTTCTTT. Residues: CATSRAERTEAFF.

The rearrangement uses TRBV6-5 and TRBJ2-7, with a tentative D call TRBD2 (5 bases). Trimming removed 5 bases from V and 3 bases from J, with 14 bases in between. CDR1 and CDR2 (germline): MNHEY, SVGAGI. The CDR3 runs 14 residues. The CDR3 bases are TGTGCCAGCAGTAGACTATCAGCGGACTACGAGCAGTACTTC. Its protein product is CASSRLSADYEQYF.

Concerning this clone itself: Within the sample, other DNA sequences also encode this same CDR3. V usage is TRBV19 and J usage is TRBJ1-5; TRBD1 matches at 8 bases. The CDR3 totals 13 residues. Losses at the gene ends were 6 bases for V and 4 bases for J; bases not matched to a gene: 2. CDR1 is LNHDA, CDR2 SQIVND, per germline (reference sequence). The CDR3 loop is CASSGTGNQPQHF. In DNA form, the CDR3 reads TGTGCCAGTAGCGGGACAGGTAATCAGCCCCAGCATTTT.

Here the CDR3 DNA reads TGTGCCAGCAGCTTTATGGGGCAGATCGGAGAAAAACTGTTTTTT. Its protein is CASSFMGQIGEKLFF. V and J are TRBV7-3 and TRBJ1-4; perhaps TRBD1 as D (5 bases). Germline lookup yields CDR1 SGHTA and CDR2 FQGTGA. This CDR3 comprises 15 residues. V dropped 3 bases and J dropped 8 bases, with 16 bases sitting between them.

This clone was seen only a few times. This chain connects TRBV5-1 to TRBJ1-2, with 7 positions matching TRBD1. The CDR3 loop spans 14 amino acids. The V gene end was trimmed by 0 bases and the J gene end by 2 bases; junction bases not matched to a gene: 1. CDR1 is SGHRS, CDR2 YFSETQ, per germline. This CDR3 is CASSLGGQNYGYTF. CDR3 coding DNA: TGCGCCAGCAGCTTGGGGGGACAGAACTATGGCTACACCTTC.

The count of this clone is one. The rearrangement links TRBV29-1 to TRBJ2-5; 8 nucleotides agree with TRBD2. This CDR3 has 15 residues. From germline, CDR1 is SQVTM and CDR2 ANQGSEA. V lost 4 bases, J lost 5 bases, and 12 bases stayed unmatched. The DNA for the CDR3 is TGCAGCGTTGGAGCGTCGACTAGCGTAGGGGAGACCCAGTACTTC. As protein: CSVGASTSVGETQYF.

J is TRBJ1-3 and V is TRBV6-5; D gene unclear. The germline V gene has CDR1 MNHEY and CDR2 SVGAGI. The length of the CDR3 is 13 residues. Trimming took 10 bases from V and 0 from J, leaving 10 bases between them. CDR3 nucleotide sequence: TGTGCCACGTCGGGGAACTCTGGAAACACCATATATTTT. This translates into CATSGNSGNTIYF.

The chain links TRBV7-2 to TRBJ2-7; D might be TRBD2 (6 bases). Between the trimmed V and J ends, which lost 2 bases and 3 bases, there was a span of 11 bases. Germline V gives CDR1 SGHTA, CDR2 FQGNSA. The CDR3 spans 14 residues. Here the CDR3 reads CASSLIFGGYEQYF. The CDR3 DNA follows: TGTGCCAGCAGCTTAATATTCGGGGGCTACGAGCAGTACTTC.

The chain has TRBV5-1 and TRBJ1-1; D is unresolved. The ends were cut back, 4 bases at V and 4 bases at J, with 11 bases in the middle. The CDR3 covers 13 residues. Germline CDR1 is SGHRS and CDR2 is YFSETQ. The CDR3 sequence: CASSLLAGTEAFF. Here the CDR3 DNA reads TGCGCCAGCAGCCTGCTAGCGGGCACTGAAGCTTTCTTT.

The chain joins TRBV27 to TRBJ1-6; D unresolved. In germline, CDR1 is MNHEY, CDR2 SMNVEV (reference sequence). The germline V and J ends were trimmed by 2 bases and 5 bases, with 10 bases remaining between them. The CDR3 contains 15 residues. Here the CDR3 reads CASSLVTEHNSPLHF. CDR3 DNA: TGTGCCAGCAGTTTAGTCACAGAGCATAATTCACCCCTCCACTTT.

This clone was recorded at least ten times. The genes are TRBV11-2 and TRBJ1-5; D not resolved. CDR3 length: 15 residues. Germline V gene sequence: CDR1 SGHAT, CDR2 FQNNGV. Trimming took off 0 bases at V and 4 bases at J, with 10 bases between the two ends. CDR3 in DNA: TGTGCCAGCAGCTTAGATCCAGGCTCAAATCAGCCCCAGCATTTT. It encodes CASSLDPGSNQPQHF.

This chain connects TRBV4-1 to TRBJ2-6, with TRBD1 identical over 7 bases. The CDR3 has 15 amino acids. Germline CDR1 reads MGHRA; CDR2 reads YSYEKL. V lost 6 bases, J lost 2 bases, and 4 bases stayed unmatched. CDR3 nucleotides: TGCGCCAGCAGGAACGACAGGGCTGGGGCCAACGTCCTGACTTTC. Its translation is CASRNDRAGANVLTF.

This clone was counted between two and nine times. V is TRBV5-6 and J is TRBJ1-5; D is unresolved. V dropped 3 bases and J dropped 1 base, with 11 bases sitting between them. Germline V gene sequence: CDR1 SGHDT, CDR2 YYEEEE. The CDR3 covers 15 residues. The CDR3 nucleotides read TGTGCCAGCAGCTCAACGCCGGGGAGCAATCAGCCCCAGCATTTT. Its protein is CASSSTPGSNQPQHF.

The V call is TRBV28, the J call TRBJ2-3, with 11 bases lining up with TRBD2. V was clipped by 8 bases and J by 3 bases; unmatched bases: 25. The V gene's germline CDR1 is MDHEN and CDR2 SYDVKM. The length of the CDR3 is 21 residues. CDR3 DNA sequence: TGTGCCAGCCTCCAGTCACCGGGGACTAGCGGAGTCGCCCCGGGGACAGATACGCAGTATTTT. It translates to CASLQSPGTSGVAPGTDTQYF.

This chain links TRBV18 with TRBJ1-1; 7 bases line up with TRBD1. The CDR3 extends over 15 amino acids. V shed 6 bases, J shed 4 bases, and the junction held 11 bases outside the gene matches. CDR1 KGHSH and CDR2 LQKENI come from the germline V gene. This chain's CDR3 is CASSPRDSGFTEAFF. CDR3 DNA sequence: TGTGCCAGCTCGCCCAGGGACAGCGGGTTCACTGAAGCTTTCTTT. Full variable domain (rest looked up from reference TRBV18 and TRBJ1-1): NAGVMQNPRHLVRRRGQEARLRCSPMKGHSHVYWYRQLPEEGLKFMVYLQKENIIDESGMPKERFSAEFPKEGPSILRIQQVVRGDSAAYFCASSPRDSGFTEAFFGQGTRLTVV.

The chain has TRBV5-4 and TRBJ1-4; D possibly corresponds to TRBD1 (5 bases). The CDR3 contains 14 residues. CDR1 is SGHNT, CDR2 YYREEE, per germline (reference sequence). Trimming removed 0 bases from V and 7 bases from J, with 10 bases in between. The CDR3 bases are TGTGCCAGCAGCTTGGCGCTCGGGGGTGAAAAACTGTTTTTT. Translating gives CASSLALGGEKLFF.

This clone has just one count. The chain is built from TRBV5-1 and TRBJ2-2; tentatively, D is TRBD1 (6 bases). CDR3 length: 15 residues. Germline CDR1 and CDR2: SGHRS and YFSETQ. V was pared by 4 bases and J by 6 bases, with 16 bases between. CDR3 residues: CASSRAGDNSGELFF. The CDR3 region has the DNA TGCGCCAGCAGCAGGGCAGGGGATAACTCCGGGGAGCTGTTTTTT.

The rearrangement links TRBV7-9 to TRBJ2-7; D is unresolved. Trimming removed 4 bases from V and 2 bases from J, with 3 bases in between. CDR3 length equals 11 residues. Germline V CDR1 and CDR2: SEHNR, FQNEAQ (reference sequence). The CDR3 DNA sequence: TGTGCCAGCAGCTCAACCTACGAGCAGTACTTC. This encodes CASSSTYEQYF.

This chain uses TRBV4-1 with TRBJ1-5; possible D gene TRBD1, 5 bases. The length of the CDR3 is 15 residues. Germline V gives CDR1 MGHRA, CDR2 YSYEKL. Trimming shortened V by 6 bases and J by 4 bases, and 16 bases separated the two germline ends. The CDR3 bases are TGCGCCAGCAGACTAGGTGGAGGGGAGAATCAGCCCCAGCATTTT. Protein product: CASRLGGGENQPQHF.

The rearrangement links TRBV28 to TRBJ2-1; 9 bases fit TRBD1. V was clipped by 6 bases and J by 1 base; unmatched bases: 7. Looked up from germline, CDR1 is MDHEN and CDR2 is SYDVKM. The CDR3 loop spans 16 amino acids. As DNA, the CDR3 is TGTGCCAGCAGACGACAGGGGGTTAAGTCCTACAATGAGCAGTTCTTC. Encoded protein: CASRRQGVKSYNEQFF.

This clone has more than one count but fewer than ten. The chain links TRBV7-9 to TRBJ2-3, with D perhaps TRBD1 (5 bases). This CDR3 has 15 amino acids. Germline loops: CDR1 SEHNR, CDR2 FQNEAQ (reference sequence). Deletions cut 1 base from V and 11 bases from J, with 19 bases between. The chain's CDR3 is CASSLGGQRFPEQYF. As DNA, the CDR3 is TGTGCCAGCAGCTTAGGTGGACAAAGGTTCCCCGAGCAGTATTTT.

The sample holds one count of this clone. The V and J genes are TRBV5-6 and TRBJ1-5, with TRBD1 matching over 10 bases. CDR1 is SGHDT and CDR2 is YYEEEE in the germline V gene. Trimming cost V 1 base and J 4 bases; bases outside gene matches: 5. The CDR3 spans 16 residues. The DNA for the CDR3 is TGTGCCAGCAGCTTGTTGACAGGGGGCGGAAATCAGCCCCAGCATTTT. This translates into CASSLLTGGGNQPQHF.